The present T cell receptor beta chain was sequenced within a study of T cells expressing NK-cell markers. One entry per CDR3 protein, without DNA, is what TCRdb gives after re-calling the 5' RACE reads. Its listing shows about 160,000 distinct CDR3 sequences. From germline, CDR1 is SGHRS and CDR2 YFSETQ. The CDR3 loop spans 16 amino acids. The receptor was derived from a woman aged 18-69 years in good health. This chain joins TRBV5-1 and TRBJ2-1. Source material: blood T cells: a sorted CD56 or NKG2C T cell subset, CD4+ or CD8+ T cells, or bulk PBMC T cells (not recorded which). CDR3 sequence: CASSLALTSAYNEQFF.